One TCR beta chain is described in this entry. This clonotype was recorded a few times. Which antigen it targets is not known. The input lacks base qualities; no much larger clone sits a single base away. In the ophthalmopathy patients, disease was moderately to severely active, with a Clinical Activity Score of 3 or more, a NOSPECS grade of 4 or more, and a duration of less than 3 months. Exclusion was applied to patients with uncontrolled infections, other autoimmune diseases, pregnancy or lactation. Diagnoses were established on the basis of clinical symptoms, serum thyroxine and TRAb, thyroid ultrasound, and orbital computed tomography. PBMCs were separated from under 12 ml of fresh peripheral blood using Ficoll-Paque density gradient centrifugation. Total RNA was extracted using Trizol reagent, and RNA quality was assessed on an Agilent 2100 Bioanalyzer. This entry belongs to a study of T cells in Graves' hyperthyroidism and ophthalmopathy (dated by TCRdb to between 2018 and 2021). Study-level background: Peripheral blood was sampled at the time of initial diagnosis, prior to any treatment. The 100 discovery patients were randomly divided into training and test sets at a 7:3 ratio. Thyroid tissue and blood T-cell repertoires from roughly 6 Graves' hyperthyroidism patients were also compared in the study. TCR V-J signatures able to tell the groups apart were searched for in a discovery cohort of 90 to 100 patients, of whom more than 40 had Graves' ophthalmopathy and under 65 had stable Graves' hyperthyroidism. TCR Vbeta CDR3 sequencing of 120 to 150 peripheral blood samples (43 ophthalmopathy, about 74 hyperthyroidism and some 17 progressor patients) is reported in the paper. Once sampling was done, hyperthyroidism patients were given methimazole at a starting dose of 30 mg daily, whereas ophthalmopathy patients were given high-dose intravenous methylprednisolone. Prospective prediction of ophthalmopathy was tested in an independent validation cohort of 18 hyperthyroidism patients and some 17 patients who later progressed to ophthalmopathy. On the study overall, not on this receptor specifically: Blood samples also contained most of the expanded thyroid clonotypes (frequency above 0.001), which suggests that blood repertoires may reflect thyroid immune responses. In validation, progression to ophthalmopathy was predicted by the model with 70.59% sensitivity and 72% to 85% specificity, a median of roughly 6.4 months before onset. Sample size was not statistically predetermined, and investigators were not blinded to group allocation. In cross-validation, a model built on a 13 V-J signature told ophthalmopathy apart from stable hyperthyroidism with approximately 90% sensitivity and 81% to 82% specificity, and in testing the same model reached 80%/75%.

The TCR beta CDR3 regions were amplified from the RNA transcripts. The TCR CDR3 was subjected to a first round of RT-PCR using the HTBI primer set and the Qiagen OneStep RT-PCR kit. Libraries were constructed in a second round of multiplex PCR, after which size selection and purification were carried out. Paired-end sequencing of the libraries was performed with 100 bp reads on an Illumina HiSeq2000. The study's processing was this. Raw data were processed with SOAPnuke, discarding reads with adapters, uncalled bases, mean Phred below 15, or no exact constant-primer or identifier match. COPE v1.2.5 was used to merge high-quality paired reads, and clonotypes were defined as unique nucleotide sequences. MiTCR v1.1 was used to align clonotypes to the IMGT TRBV, TRBD and TRBJ reference segments. The analysis included only V-J combinations with a frequency above 0.0001, which together covered 99.2% of the repertoires. A TCS score was defined as the ratio between F50 (clonal expansion) and ExV (chaos), using BLOSUM62-based TCRdist between CDR3 peptides within each V-J. Welch's t-statistics and random forest reduced roughly 540 V-J features to about 12, which were used in a naive Bayes classifier (R e1071). TCRdb handled the public reads itself, with Q25 trimming in fastp and clone calling in MiXCR, and kept productive beta chains. Under each unique CDR3 protein, matching rows form one entry showing the most common genes and DNA. TCRdb, not the authors, supplied the V and J calls. This sample holds about 600,000 distinct CDR3 sequences; around 15% were observed only once. The ten largest clonotypes hold under 3.5% of the sample.

CDR1 SGHVS and CDR2 FQNEAQ are derived from the germline V gene. CDR3 length: 16 amino acids, cysteine to phenylalanine. Of all the DNA, just the CDR3 is kept, 48 bases in frame from base 1. Trimming leaves V shorter by 5 bases and J shorter by 5 bases, with the junction holding 11 bases beyond the gene matches. Source material: blood. The sequence is built from TRBV7-8 and TRBJ2-3; 9 junctional bases match TRBD1. The receptor was derived from a middle-aged woman with Graves' ophthalmopathy. The CDR3 has the sequence CASSRTRDRVVDTQYF. The DNA sequence is given as TGTGCCAGCAGCCGAACGAGGGACAGGGTGGTAGATACGCAGTATTTT.